This TCR beta chain was recovered during a study of HIV-infected patients and healthy controls. The repertoire came from unfractionated whole blood and reflected all unsorted peripheral T cells. There are 17 residues in the CDR3. Per germline, CDR1 SGHVS and CDR2 FQNEAQ. The V end was cut by 1 base, the J end by 0 bases, with 15 bases between. By its share, this clonotype is medium-sized. Reverse transcription used around 500 ng RNA and constant-region primers for alpha and beta. Separate chain-specific third strand synthesis with multiplexing indices produced the alpha and beta libraries. TCRdb re-called the 5' RACE reads through MiXCR, storing one row per CDR3 protein. The sample gives around 10,000 distinct CDR3 sequences, 7% to 8.5% of which show up once; around 36% is in the top ten.

This chain joins TRBV7-8 and TRBJ1-1; D gene unclear. The receptor was isolated from an adult with HIV infection. The sequenced sample was blood, obtained before antiretroviral therapy. The CDR3 nucleotides are TGTGCCAGCAGCTTAGATTATGGCTCAGCATTGAACACTGAAGCTTTCTTT. It yields the protein CASSLDYGSALNTEAFF.